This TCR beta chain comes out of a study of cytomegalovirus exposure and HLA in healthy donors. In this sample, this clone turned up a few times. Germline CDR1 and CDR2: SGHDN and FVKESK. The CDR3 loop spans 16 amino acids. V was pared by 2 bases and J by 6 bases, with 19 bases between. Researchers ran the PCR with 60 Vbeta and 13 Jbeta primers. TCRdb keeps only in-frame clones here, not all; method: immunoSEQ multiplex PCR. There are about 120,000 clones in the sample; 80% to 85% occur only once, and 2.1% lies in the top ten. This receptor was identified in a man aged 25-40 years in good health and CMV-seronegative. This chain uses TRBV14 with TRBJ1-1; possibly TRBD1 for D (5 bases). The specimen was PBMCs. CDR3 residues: CASSQKKGLRGAEAFF. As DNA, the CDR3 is TGTGCCAGCAGCCAAAAAAAGGGGCTTCGGGGGGCTGAAGCTTTCTTT.